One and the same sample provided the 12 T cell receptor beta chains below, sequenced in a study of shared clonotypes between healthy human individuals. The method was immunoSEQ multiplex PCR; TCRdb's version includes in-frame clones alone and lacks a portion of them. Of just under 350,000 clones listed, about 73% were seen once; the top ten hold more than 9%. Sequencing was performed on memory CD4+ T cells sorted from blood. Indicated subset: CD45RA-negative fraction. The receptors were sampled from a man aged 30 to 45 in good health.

CDR3: CASSVSGKGETQYF. The CDR3 DNA reads as TGCGCCAGCAGCGTCTCAGGGAAGGGAGAGACCCAGTACTTC. V and J are TRBV5-1 and TRBJ2-5; tentative D call: TRBD1 (5 bases). The CDR3 loop spans 14 amino acids. Trimming stripped 4 bases from V and 4 bases from J, with 14 bases between. The germline V gene encodes CDR1 SGHRS and CDR2 YFSETQ.

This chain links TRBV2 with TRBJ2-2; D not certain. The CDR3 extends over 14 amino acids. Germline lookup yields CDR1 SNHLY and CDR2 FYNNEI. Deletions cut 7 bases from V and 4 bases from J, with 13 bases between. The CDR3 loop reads CASTGAVGTGELFF. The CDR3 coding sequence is TGTGCCAGCACCGGAGCCGTAGGCACCGGGGAGCTGTTTTTT.

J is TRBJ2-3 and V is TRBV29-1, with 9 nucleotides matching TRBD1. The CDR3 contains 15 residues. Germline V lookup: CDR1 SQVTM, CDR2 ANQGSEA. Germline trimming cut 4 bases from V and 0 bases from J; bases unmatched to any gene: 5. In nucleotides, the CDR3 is TGCAGCGTTGGGGACAGGGCCGCTAGCACAGATACGCAGTATTTT. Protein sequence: CSVGDRAASTDTQYF.

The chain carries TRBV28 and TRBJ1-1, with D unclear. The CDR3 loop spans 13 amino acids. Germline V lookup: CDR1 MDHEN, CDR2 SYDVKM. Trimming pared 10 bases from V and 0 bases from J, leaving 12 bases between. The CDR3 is CATLLVLNTEAFF. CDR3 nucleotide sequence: TGTGCCACCCTGTTAGTTTTGAACACTGAAGCTTTCTTT.

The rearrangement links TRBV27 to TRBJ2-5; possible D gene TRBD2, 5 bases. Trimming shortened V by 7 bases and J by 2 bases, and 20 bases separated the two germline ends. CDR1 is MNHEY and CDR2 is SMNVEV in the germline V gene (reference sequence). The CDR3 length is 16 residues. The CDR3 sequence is CASTPRWAGRQETQYF. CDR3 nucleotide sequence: TGTGCCAGCACCCCCCGTTGGGCGGGCCGTCAAGAGACCCAGTACTTC.

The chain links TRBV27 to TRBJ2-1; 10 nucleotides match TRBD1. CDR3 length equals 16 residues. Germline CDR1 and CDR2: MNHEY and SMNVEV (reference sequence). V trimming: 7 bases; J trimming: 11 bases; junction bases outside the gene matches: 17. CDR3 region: CASKPRGDRGGEKQFF. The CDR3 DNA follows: TGTGCCAGCAAACCCCGGGGGGACAGGGGTGGAGAGAAGCAGTTCTTC.

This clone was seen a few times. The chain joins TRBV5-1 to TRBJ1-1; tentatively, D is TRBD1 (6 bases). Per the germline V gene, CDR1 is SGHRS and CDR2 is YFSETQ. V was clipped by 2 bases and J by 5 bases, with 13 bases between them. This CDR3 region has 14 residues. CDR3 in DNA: TGCGCCAGCAGCTTACAGGGTTTGGGGACTGAAGCTTTCTTT. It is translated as CASSLQGLGTEAFF.

CDR3 sequence (DNA): TGTGCCAGCAGGAGGGCCGGGGAGCTGTTTTTT. Its protein is CASRRAGELFF. V gene TRBV11-2 combines with J gene TRBJ2-2, with TRBD2 as a possible D gene (5 bases). Germline assignment: CDR1 SGHAT and CDR2 FQNNGV. V gave up 6 bases and J gave up 6 bases, with 5 bases separating them. The CDR3 covers 11 residues.

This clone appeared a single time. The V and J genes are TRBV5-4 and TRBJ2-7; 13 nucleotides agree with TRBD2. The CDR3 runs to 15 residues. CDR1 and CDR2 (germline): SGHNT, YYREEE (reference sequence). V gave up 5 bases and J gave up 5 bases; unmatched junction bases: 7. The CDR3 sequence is CASRSGTSGVNEQYF. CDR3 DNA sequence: TGTGCCAGCAGGAGTGGGACTAGCGGGGTAAACGAGCAGTACTTC.

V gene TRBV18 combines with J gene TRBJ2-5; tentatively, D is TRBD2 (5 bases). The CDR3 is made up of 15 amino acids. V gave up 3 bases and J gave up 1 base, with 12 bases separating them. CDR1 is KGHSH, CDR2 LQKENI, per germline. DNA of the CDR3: TGTGCCAGCTCACCCCCACTGGGGAGCCAAGAGACCCAGTACTTC. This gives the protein CASSPPLGSQETQYF.

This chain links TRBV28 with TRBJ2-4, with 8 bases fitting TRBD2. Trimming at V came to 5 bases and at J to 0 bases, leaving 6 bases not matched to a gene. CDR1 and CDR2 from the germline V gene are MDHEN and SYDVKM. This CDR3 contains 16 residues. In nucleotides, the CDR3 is TGTGCCAGCAGTGCAACGGGGGGGCTAGCCAAAAACATTCAGTACTTC. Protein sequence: CASSATGGLAKNIQYF.

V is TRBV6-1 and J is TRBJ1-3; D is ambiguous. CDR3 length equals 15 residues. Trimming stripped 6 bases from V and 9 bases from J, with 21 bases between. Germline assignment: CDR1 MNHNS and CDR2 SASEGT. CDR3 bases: TGTGCCAGCAGGAATTTTGACCAGGTTGGAGGCACCATATATTTT. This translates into CASRNFDQVGGTIYF.